This T cell receptor (beta chain) was identified in a study of blood T cell repertoires in COVID-19. Study as a whole: The samples span acute and convalescent COVID-19 from the United States, Italy and Spain. T cells, B-cell-depleted T cells, or PBMCs supplied cDNA or gDNA.

The V end was cut by 2 bases, the J end by 6 bases, with 10 bases between. The CDR3 consists of 13 residues. Germline V gene sequence: CDR1 KGHSH, CDR2 LQKENI. Per the original methods: The assay estimated nucleated cells by amplifying reference gene primers. This table comes from immunoSEQ multiplex PCR, and its TCRdb copy is limited to in-frame clones, with some not included. That table furnishes V, J and clone size, whereas the DNA furnished D and trimming. The data hold some 170,000 clones, with roughly nine tenths observed a single time. The genes are TRBV18 and TRBJ2-5, with TRBD1 as a possible D gene (5 bases). The TCR sequence derives from a man in his fifties or sixties with active or convalescent COVID-19. Sequenced: peripheral blood. CDR3: CASSPGAEKTQYF. The CDR3 nucleotides are TGTGCCAGCTCACCAGGGGCCGAAAAGACCCAGTACTTC.